A selection of T cell receptor beta chains follows, all from one sample in a study of blood T cell repertoires in COVID-19. Libraries were prepared by immunoSEQ multiplex PCR; TCRdb keeps only in-frame clonotypes and omits some of them. The sample has just over 300,000 clones; 87% are singletons. The specimen was peripheral blood. These receptors were collected from a man aged 18 to 30 with active or convalescent COVID-19. Each CDR3 is given without its conserved first and last residue.

>TRBV13|TRBJ2-7
ASSLAAVPHEQY
>TRBV27|TRBJ2-1
ASSLLAGSGNEQF
>TRBV27|TRBJ2-3
ASSLSGRGIDTQY
>TRBV19|TRBJ2-3
ASKEVGGSFDTQY
>TRBV27|TRBJ1-5
ASSFSGANQPQH
>TRBV27|TRBJ2-1
ASSSGTSREEQF
>TRBV5-1|TRBJ2-5
ASRGGTASLETQY
>TRBV24-1|TRBJ1-2
ATSDSTELNYGYT
>TRBV12-3/TRBV12-4|TRBJ2-2
ASRGQSRGELF
>TRBV4-1|TRBJ2-2
ASSQAQGATGTGELF
>TRBV27|TRBJ1-2
ATGGGGVYGYT
>TRBV25-1|TRBJ1-1
ASSEYLWGAENTEAF
>TRBV11-2|TRBJ2-1
ASSLEGGSYNEQF
>TRBV6-4|TRBJ2-3
ARTTSRRTDTQY
>TRBV7-3|TRBJ2-1
ASSFGQGHNEQF
>TRBV6-5|TRBJ1-1
ASTLTQMNTEAF
>TRBV2|TRBJ2-7
ASSDASGSYEQY
>TRBV12-3/TRBV12-4|TRBJ1-2
ASTSREGNGYT
>TRBV5-1|TRBJ2-5
ASSQGQPLTQETQY
>TRBV5-1|TRBJ1-1
ASSLPGTGGTEAF
>TRBV10-1|TRBJ1-1
AIKDRGAGTEAF
>TRBV19|TRBJ2-7
SRDRVWDEQY
>TRBV27|TRBJ2-5
ASSFGDQGVKKETQY
>TRBV27|TRBJ1-1
ASSDGTGGGIVTEAF
>TRBV5-5|TRBJ1-2
ASSPDFNYGYT
>TRBV7-3|TRBJ1-5
ASSEGVGQPQH
>TRBV18|TRBJ1-6
ASSRTGHNSPLH